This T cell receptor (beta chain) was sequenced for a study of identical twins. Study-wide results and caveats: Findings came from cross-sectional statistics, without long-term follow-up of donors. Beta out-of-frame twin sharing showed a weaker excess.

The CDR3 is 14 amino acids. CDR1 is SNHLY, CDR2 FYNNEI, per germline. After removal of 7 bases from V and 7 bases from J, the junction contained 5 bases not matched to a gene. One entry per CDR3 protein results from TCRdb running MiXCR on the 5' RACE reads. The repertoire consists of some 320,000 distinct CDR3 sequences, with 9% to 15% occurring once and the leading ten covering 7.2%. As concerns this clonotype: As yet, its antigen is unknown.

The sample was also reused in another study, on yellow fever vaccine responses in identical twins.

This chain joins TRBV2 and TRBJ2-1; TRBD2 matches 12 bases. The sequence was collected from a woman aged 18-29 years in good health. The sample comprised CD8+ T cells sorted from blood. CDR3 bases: TGTGCCAGCAAGATCCTAGCGGGAGGGAATGAGCAGTTCTTC. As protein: CASKILAGGNEQFF.